This T cell receptor (beta chain) was identified in a study of blood T cell repertoires in COVID-19. About the study: The United States, Italy and Spain provided the acute and convalescent COVID-19 samples. The analysed material was cDNA or gDNA that came from T cells, B-cell-depleted T cells, or PBMCs.

The assay was immunoSEQ multiplex PCR, and TCRdb's table has in-frame clones only and misses some. The data contain about 250,000 clones, 75% to 90% of them singletons. Participant reports of clinical history set cohort assignment. CDR3 length: 15 residues. V lost 3 bases, J lost 5 bases, and 9 bases stayed unmatched. From germline, CDR1 is SGHRS and CDR2 YFSETQ. The chain employs TRBV5-1 and TRBJ2-5; TRBD2 agrees at 8 bases. The TCR originated in a woman in her late teens or twenties who had recovered from COVID-19. Sequencing used PBMCs or T cells enriched from blood (not recorded which). The DNA of the CDR3 is TGCGCCAGCAGCTCTGCCAGCGGGGGCGCGGAGACCCAGTACTTC. It yields the protein CASSSASGGAETQYF.